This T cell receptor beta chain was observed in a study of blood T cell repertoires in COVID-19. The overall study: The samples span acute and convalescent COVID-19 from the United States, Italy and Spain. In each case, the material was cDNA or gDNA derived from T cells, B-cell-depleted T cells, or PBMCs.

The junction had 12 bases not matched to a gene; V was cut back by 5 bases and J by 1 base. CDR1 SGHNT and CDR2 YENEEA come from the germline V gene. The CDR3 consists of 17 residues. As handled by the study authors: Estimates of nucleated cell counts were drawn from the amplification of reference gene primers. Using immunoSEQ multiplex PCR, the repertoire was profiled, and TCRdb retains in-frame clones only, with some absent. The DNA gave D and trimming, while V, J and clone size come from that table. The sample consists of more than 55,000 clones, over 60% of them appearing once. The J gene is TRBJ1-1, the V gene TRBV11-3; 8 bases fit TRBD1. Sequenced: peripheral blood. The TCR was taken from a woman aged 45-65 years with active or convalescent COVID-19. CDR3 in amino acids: CASSPGPGQGSNTEAFF. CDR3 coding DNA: TGTGCCAGCAGCCCAGGCCCAGGACAGGGTTCGAACACTGAAGCTTTCTTT.